This TCR beta chain originates from a study of cytomegalovirus exposure and HLA in healthy donors. The CDR3 runs 12 residues. V dropped 8 bases and J dropped 8 bases, with 15 bases sitting between them. CDR1 PRHDT and CDR2 FYEKMQ come from the germline V gene (reference sequence). PCR primers comprised 60 Vbeta and 13 Jbeta primers. This table comes from immunoSEQ multiplex PCR, and its TCRdb copy is limited to in-frame clones, with some not included. The sample contains about 160,000 clones, roughly 83% of which appear only once. This chain joins TRBV13 and TRBJ1-1, with a tentative D call TRBD1 (6 bases). The sequence was obtained from a man aged 25 to 45 in good health and CMV-seronegative. Sequenced material: PBMCs. CDR3 amino acids: CASQGDKSEAFF. DNA for the CDR3: TGTGCCAGCCAAGGGGACAAATCCGAAGCTTTCTTT.